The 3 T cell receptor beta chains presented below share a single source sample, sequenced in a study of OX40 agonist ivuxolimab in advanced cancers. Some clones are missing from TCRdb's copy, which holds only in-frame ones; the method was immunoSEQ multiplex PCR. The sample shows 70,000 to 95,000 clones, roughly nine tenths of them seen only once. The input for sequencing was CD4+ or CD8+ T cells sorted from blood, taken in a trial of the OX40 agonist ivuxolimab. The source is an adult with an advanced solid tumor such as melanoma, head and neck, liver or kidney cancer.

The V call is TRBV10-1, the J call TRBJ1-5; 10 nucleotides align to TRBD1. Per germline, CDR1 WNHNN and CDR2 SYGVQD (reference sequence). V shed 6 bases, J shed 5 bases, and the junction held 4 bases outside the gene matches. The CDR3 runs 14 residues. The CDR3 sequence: CASRTDRGHQPQHF. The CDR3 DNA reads TGCGCCAGCAGAACCGACAGGGGGCATCAGCCCCAGCATTTT.

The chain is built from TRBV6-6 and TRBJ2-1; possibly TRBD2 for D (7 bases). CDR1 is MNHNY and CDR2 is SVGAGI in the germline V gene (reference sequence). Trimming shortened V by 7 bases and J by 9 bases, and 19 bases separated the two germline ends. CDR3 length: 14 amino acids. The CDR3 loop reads CASNVAGASAEQFF. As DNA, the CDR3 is TGTGCCAGCAACGTGGCGGGGGCTTCGGCTGAGCAGTTCTTC.

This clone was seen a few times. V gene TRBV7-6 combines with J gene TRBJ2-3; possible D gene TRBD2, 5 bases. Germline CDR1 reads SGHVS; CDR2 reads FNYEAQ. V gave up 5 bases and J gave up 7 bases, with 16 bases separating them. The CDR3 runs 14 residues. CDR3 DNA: TGTGCCAGCAGCGGGTGGACTGCGCCGAATACGCAGTATTTT. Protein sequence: CASSGWTAPNTQYF.